This entry lists 32 T cell receptor beta chains sequenced from one sample in a study of T cell changes during pregnancy in multiple sclerosis. Clones were read by immunoSEQ multiplex PCR, and TCRdb kept only the in-frame ones, dropping some. The data contain approximately 36,000 clones, 70% to 90% of them seen just once; the ten biggest clones take up 6.5% to 8.5%. Source: CD8+ T cells from peripheral blood mononuclear cells, taken in the third trimester of pregnancy. Receptors originate from a female donor with multiple sclerosis, enrolled in a pregnancy study.

This clone occurred once. This chain joins TRBV6-1 and TRBJ1-5; no firm D call. This CDR3 contains 14 residues. Germline CDR1 and CDR2: MNHNS and SASEGT. Trimming cost V 5 bases and J 6 bases, with 14 bases left between them. The CDR3 reads CASSRRVQGQPQHF. The DNA of the CDR3 is TGTGCCAGCAGTAGGAGGGTTCAAGGTCAGCCCCAGCATTTT.

In DNA, the CDR3 is TGTGCCAGCAGTTACTCCGGGGGGAGCGAGCAGTACTTC. It codes for CASSYSGGSEQYF. The chain employs TRBV6-5 and TRBJ2-7; 7 bases match TRBD2. In germline, CDR1 is MNHEY, CDR2 SVGAGI. With V trimmed by 0 bases and J by 6 bases, 2 bases remained unmatched. CDR3 length: 13 amino acids.

This clone appeared once. This chain joins TRBV30 and TRBJ2-7; 7 positions match TRBD1. The CDR3 is 13 residues long. With 8 bases clipped from V and 0 bases from J, the junction kept 7 bases outside the gene matches. Germline V gene lookup returns CDR1 GTSNPN and CDR2 SVGIG (reference sequence). CDR3 region: CAGGQLSSYEQYF. The CDR3, as DNA: TGTGCCGGGGGACAGCTGAGCTCCTACGAGCAGTACTTC.

This clone was observed a handful of times. The chain links TRBV11-2 to TRBJ2-1; 7 nucleotides match TRBD2. Trimming at V came to 2 bases and at J to 13 bases, leaving 5 bases not matched to a gene. This CDR3 has 12 amino acids. Germline V gene data show CDR1 as SGHAT and CDR2 as FQNNGV. CDR3 nucleotides: TGTGCCAGCAGCTTATACGTGGGACTACAGTTCTTC. Protein product: CASSLYVGLQFF.

CDR3 amino acids: CASSAYPGTVTDTQYF. The CDR3, as DNA: TGTGCCAGCAGCGCCTATCCCGGGACAGTCACAGATACGCAGTATTTT. The genes are TRBV9 and TRBJ2-3; 7 positions match TRBD1. V was pared by 3 bases and J by 2 bases, with 9 bases of the junction left unmatched. Germline V gives CDR1 SGDLS, CDR2 YYNGEE. This CDR3 is 16 amino acids long.

Details on this clone: One end of the junction fails to match germline, which may point to a read error. V and J are TRBV7-7 and TRBJ2-5, with 7 bases fitting TRBD1. CDR1 is SSHAT and CDR2 is FNYEAQ in the germline V gene (reference sequence). The CDR3 length is 13 residues. The DNA for the CDR3 is TGTGCTAGCAGCACCGACAGGGAAGAGACCCAGTACTTC. Translating gives CASSTDREETQYF. Using reference TRBV7-7 and TRBJ2-5 for the parts outside the CDR3, the full variable domain is GAGVSQSPRYKVTKRGQDVTLRCDPISSHATLYWYQQALGQGPEFLTYFNYEAQPDKSGLPSDRFSAERPEGSISTLTIQRTEQRDSAMYRCASSTDREETQYFGPGTRLLVL.

Remarks on this clone: Compared with germline, one end of the junction differs, possibly owing to a read error. The chain joins TRBV5-1 to TRBJ2-3; D is ambiguous. CDR3 size: 14 residues. CDR1 is SGHRS and CDR2 is YFSETQ in the germline V gene. This CDR3 is CASSLGVYTDTQYF. CDR3 coding DNA: TGCGCCAGCAGCTTGGGGGTATACACAGATACACAGTATTTT.

The V and J genes are TRBV7-9 and TRBJ1-1, with D uncertain. V was cut by 5 bases and J by 5 bases, with 15 bases left in between. CDR3 size: 14 residues. CDR1 is SEHNR and CDR2 is FQNEAQ in the germline V gene (reference sequence). The CDR3, as DNA: TGTGCCAGCAGCAACCCAGGAAGAGTAACTGAAGCTTTCTTT. Encoded protein: CASSNPGRVTEAFF.

This chain connects TRBV11-2 to TRBJ2-2, with 8 bases matching TRBD1. Germline V gene data show CDR1 as SGHAT and CDR2 as FQNNGV. There are 16 residues in the CDR3. V shed 5 bases and J 2 bases; nucleotides not matched to a gene: 7. The CDR3, as DNA: TGTGCCAGCAGCCATTGGGACAGGCGAAACACCGGGGAGCTGTTTTTT. It codes for CASSHWDRRNTGELFF.

The chain uses TRBV29-1 and TRBJ2-2; 8 positions match TRBD1. This CDR3 has 15 amino acids. Per the germline V gene, CDR1 is SQVTM and CDR2 is ANQGSEA. The trim removed 3 bases at V and 4 bases at J, leaving 7 bases unmatched. The CDR3 nucleotides read TGCAGCGTTGATACCGGACAGGGACCCACCGGGGAGCTGTTTTTT. It is translated as CSVDTGQGPTGELFF.

Comments on this clone: A single base separates this from a much larger clone, so it may be a read error. The genes are TRBV10-2 and TRBJ2-7; 12 nucleotides match TRBD1. From germline, CDR1 is WSHSY and CDR2 SAAADI. The CDR3 runs 14 residues. In nucleotides, the CDR3 is TGTGCCAGCAGTGAGGGACAGGGGGCGTACGAGCAGTACTTC. Its protein product is CASSEGQGAYEQYF.

CDR3 residues: CASSFYGTGSTEAFF. In DNA, the CDR3 is TGTGCCAGCAGTTTTTACGGGACAGGGTCCACTGAAGCTTTCTTT. The V gene is TRBV27, the J gene TRBJ1-1, with 9 bases that match TRBD1. This CDR3 has 15 amino acids. V gave up 3 bases and J gave up 4 bases; unmatched junction bases: 6. Germline V gene sequence: CDR1 MNHEY, CDR2 SMNVEV (reference sequence).

The V gene is TRBV9, the J gene TRBJ2-2, with D perhaps TRBD1 (6 bases). The CDR3 covers 15 residues. The V and J ends lost 3 bases and 7 bases respectively, with 16 bases between them. Germline V gene data show CDR1 as SGDLS and CDR2 as YYNGEE. CDR3 sequence: CASSAPGTKSGELFF. The DNA for the CDR3 is TGTGCCAGCAGCGCCCCCGGGACAAAGAGCGGGGAGCTGTTTTTT.

V is TRBV9 and J is TRBJ2-2, with 9 bases identical to TRBD2. The V gene end was trimmed by 0 bases and the J gene end by 8 bases; junction bases not matched to a gene: 8. Germline CDR1 and CDR2: SGDLS and YYNGEE. CDR3 length: 16 residues. This chain's CDR3 is CASSVEIAGVGGELFF. CDR3 nucleotide sequence: TGTGCCAGCAGCGTAGAAATAGCGGGGGTCGGTGGGGAGCTGTTTTTT.

The chain links TRBV6-4 to TRBJ2-1; 12 nucleotides line up with TRBD2. Trimming took 3 bases from V and 7 from J; bases not matched to a gene: 4. The CDR3 runs to 15 residues. CDR1 is MRHNA, CDR2 SNTAGT, per germline. CDR3 in amino acids: CASSERLAGGNEQFF. The CDR3, as DNA: TGTGCCAGCAGTGAACGGCTAGCGGGAGGGAATGAGCAGTTCTTC.

The chain links TRBV6-1 to TRBJ2-7, with a possible D match to TRBD2 (5 bases). The V end was cut by 4 bases, the J end by 1 base, with 14 bases between. CDR3 size: 15 residues. Germline loops: CDR1 MNHNS, CDR2 SASEGT. CDR3 in DNA: TGTGCCAGCAGTGCCGGACTGGAAGGATCCTACGAGCAGTACTTC. As protein: CASSAGLEGSYEQYF.

The chain recombines TRBV27 with TRBJ1-2, with D perhaps TRBD1 (6 bases). This CDR3 comprises 15 residues. Germline-derived CDR1 and CDR2 are MNHEY and SMNVEV (reference sequence). V lost 5 bases and J 4 bases, leaving 17 bases between the germline ends. The CDR3: CASSLRQDHTYGYTF. CDR3 coding DNA: TGTGCCAGCAGTCTAAGACAGGACCACACCTATGGCTACACCTTC.

The gene calls are TRBV11-2 and TRBJ2-1; D ambiguous. Germline V CDR1 and CDR2: SGHAT, FQNNGV. V lost 5 bases to trimming and J lost 8 bases, with 16 bases between them. The CDR3 has 14 residues. The DNA of the CDR3 is TGTGCCAGCAGCCCCGTACTTAATATCGATGAGCAGTTCTTC. This gives the protein CASSPVLNIDEQFF.

This chain connects TRBV9 to TRBJ2-7; D may be TRBD2 (5 bases). V lost 1 base, J lost 4 bases, and 15 bases lay in between. The V gene's germline CDR1 is SGDLS and CDR2 YYNGEE. The CDR3 has 15 residues. The CDR3 DNA sequence: TGTGCCAGCAGCGTAAGCCCGGGGAGTATTTACGAGCAGTACTTC. Protein: CASSVSPGSIYEQYF.

CDR3 region: CASSYSGADTQYF. CDR3 sequence (DNA): TGTGCCAGCAGTTACAGCGGGGCAGATACGCAGTATTTT. The rearrangement joins TRBV6-5 to TRBJ2-3; 7 nucleotides agree with TRBD2. V lost 2 bases, J lost 4 bases, and 0 bases stayed unmatched. The CDR3 is 13 residues long. Looked up from germline, CDR1 is MNHEY and CDR2 is SVGAGI.

In its sample, this clone was seen once. The chain combines TRBV5-6 with TRBJ1-4, with 7 bases identical to TRBD1. The V and J ends lost 6 bases and 8 bases, in that order; junction bases with no gene match: 10. Germline V gene data show CDR1 as SGHDT and CDR2 as YYEEEE. The CDR3 runs 14 residues. The DNA of the CDR3 is TGTGCCAGCACCGCAGGGGGAGAGGGCGAAAAACTGTTTTTT. Protein: CASTAGGEGEKLFF.

This chain joins TRBV27 and TRBJ2-3; TRBD1 matches 9 bases. The CDR3 is made up of 13 amino acids. Germline CDR1 reads MNHEY; CDR2 reads SMNVEV (reference sequence). V trimming: 8 bases; J trimming: 0 bases; junction bases outside the gene matches: 0. CDR3 protein: CASGTGSTDTQYF. CDR3 sequence (DNA): TGTGCCAGCGGGACAGGGAGCACAGATACGCAGTATTTT.

The chain combines TRBV6-1 with TRBJ2-7; TRBD2 aligns across 11 bases. This CDR3 is 15 amino acids long. V shed 5 bases, J shed 5 bases, and the junction held 8 bases outside the gene matches. The germline V gene has CDR1 MNHNS and CDR2 SASEGT. Written as DNA, the CDR3 is TGTGCCAGCAGTCCCTTAGCGGGGGGGTTCAACGAGCAGTACTTC. As protein: CASSPLAGGFNEQYF.

The V call is TRBV7-9, the J call TRBJ1-3; D is perhaps TRBD1 (5 bases). The CDR3 is made up of 17 amino acids. Trimming stripped 5 bases from V and 0 bases from J, with 17 bases between. Germline V lookup: CDR1 SEHNR, CDR2 FQNEAQ (reference sequence). The CDR3 here is CASSPVGGPVSGNTIYF. DNA for the CDR3: TGTGCCAGCAGCCCCGTCGGGGGACCTGTCTCTGGAAACACCATATATTTT.

This chain links TRBV5-6 with TRBJ2-7; possibly TRBD2 for D (6 bases). The CDR3 contains 13 residues. Deletions cut 0 bases from V and 7 bases from J, with 11 bases between. The germline CDR1 and CDR2 sequences are SGHDT and YYEEEE. CDR3 sequence (DNA): TGTGCCAGCAGCTTGGTCGGGAGCCGGGAGCAGTACTTC. Translation: CASSLVGSREQYF.

This clone is classed as medium-sized. The chain joins TRBV6-4 to TRBJ2-1, with D maybe TRBD1 (6 bases). This CDR3 contains 13 residues. Germline V gene lookup returns CDR1 MRHNA and CDR2 SNTAGT. V was cut by 3 bases and J by 5 bases, with 8 bases left in between. CDR3 residues: CASSEDSNNEQFF. The CDR3 DNA is TGTGCCAGCAGTGAGGACAGTAACAATGAGCAGTTCTTC.

The chain couples TRBV27 to TRBJ1-5; TRBD1 matches 7 bases. Germline assignment: CDR1 MNHEY and CDR2 SMNVEV (reference sequence). The CDR3 has 15 residues. V lost 4 bases and J lost 3; bases outside the gene matches: 6. The CDR3 DNA reads as TGTGCCAGCAGTTATACTACAGGGGCCAATCAGCCCCAGCATTTT. It translates to CASSYTTGANQPQHF.

The chain uses TRBV5-4 and TRBJ1-1; TRBD1 agrees at 10 bases. V shed 0 bases, J shed 5 bases, and the junction held 4 bases outside the gene matches. CDR1 and CDR2 (germline): SGHNT, YYREEE (reference sequence). This CDR3 spans 15 amino acids. CDR3 bases: TGTGCCAGCAGCTTGGGGACAGGGGGAGGTACTGAAGCTTTCTTT. As protein: CASSLGTGGGTEAFF.

This chain uses TRBV27 with TRBJ2-2, with TRBD2 identical over 9 bases. The V gene end was trimmed by 6 bases and the J gene end by 10 bases; junction bases not matched to a gene: 15. Germline-derived CDR1 and CDR2 are MNHEY and SMNVEV (reference sequence). This CDR3 has 16 residues. The CDR3 loop is CASRPLGSGGLEELFF. The DNA of the CDR3 is TGTGCCAGCAGGCCCCTGGGTAGCGGGGGTTTAGAGGAGCTGTTTTTT.

V is TRBV4-2 and J is TRBJ1-1, with a tentative D call TRBD1 (6 bases). CDR3 length: 15 amino acids. Germline V gene sequence: CDR1 LGHNA, CDR2 YNFKEQ. The V end was cut by 1 base, the J end by 0 bases, with 9 bases between. This chain's CDR3 is CASSQVDSLNTEAFF. The CDR3 region has the DNA TGTGCCAGCAGCCAAGTGGACAGCCTGAACACTGAAGCTTTCTTT.

The gene calls are TRBV11-2 and TRBJ1-1; 8 nucleotides align to TRBD1. From germline, CDR1 is SGHAT and CDR2 FQNNGV. This CDR3 spans 14 amino acids. The V and J ends lost 0 bases and 8 bases, in that order; junction bases with no gene match: 5. As DNA, the CDR3 is TGTGCCAGCAGCTTAGACCCCAGGGGGCAAGAAGCTTTCTTT. This encodes CASSLDPRGQEAFF.

This chain uses TRBV4-1 with TRBJ2-5; 8 bases map to TRBD2. The CDR3 consists of 14 residues. J was trimmed by 4 bases and V by 2 bases; bases with no gene match: 3. Germline values: CDR1 MGHRA, CDR2 YSYEKL. The DNA for the CDR3 is TGCGCCAGCAGCCAAAGACTAGCGACAGAGACCCAGTACTTC. Protein sequence: CASSQRLATETQYF.